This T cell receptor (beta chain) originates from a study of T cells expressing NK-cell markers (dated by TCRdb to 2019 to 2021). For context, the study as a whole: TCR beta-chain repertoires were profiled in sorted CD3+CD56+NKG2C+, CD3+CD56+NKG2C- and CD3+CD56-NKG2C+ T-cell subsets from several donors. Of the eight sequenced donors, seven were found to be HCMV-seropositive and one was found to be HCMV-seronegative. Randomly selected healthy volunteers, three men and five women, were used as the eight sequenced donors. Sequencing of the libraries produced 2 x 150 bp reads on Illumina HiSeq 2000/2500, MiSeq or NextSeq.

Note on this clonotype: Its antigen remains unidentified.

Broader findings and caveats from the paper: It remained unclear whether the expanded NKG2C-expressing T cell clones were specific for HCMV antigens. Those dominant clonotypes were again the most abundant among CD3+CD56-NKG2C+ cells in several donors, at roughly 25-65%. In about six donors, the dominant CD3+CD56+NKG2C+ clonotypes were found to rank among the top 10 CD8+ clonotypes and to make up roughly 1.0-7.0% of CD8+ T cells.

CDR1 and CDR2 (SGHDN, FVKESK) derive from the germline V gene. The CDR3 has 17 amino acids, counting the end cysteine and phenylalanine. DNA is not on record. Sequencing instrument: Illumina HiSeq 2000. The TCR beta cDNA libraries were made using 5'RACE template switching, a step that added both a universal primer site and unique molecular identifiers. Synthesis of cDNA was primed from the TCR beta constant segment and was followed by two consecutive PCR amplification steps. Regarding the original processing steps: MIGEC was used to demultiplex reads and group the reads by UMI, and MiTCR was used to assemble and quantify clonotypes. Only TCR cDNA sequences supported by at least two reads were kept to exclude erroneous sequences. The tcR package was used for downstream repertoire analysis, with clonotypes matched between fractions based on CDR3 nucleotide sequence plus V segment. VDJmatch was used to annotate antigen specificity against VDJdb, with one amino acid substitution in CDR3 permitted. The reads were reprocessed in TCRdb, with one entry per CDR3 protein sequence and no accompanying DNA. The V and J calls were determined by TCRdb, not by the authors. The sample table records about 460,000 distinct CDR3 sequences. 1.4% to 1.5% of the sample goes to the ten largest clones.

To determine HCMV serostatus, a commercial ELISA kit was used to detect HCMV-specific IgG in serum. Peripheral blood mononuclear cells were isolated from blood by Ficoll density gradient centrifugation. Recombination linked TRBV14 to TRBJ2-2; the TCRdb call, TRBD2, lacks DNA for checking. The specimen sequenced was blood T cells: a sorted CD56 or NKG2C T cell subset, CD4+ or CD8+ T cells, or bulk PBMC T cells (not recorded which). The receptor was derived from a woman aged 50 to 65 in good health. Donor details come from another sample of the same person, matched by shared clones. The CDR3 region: CASSPLRSSGSSGELFF.